This is a list of T cell receptor beta chains from one sample in a study of OX40 agonist ivuxolimab in advanced cancers. Only in-frame clones appear in the TCRdb table, and some are missing; sequencing was by immunoSEQ multiplex PCR. The sample gives roughly 8,700 clones, 90% of which show up once; approximately 4.7% is in the top ten. Sequences were derived from CD4+ or CD8+ T cells sorted from blood, sampled in a trial of the OX40 agonist ivuxolimab. All receptors come from an adult with an advanced solid tumor such as melanoma, head and neck, liver or kidney cancer. CDR3s include the opening cysteine and the closing phenylalanine or tryptophan. Fields, in order: J gene, D gene, clone size, V gene, CDR3 protein, CDR3 DNA. A D gene is named only where the DNA matches it firmly. A clone size is listed for some rows: how often the clone was seen (once, few, many), or a class if it is expanded.

>TRBJ2-7|.|once|TRBV21-1
CASSKGWASGKKEQYF
TGTGCCAGCAGCAAAGGGTGGGCTAGCGGGAAGAAGGAGCAGTACTTC
>TRBJ1-2|.|.|TRBV6-1
CASSGSHGYGYTF
TGTGCCAGCAGTGGCTCCCACGGATATGGCTACACCTTC
>TRBJ2-3|.|.|TRBV14
CASSQAGQDTQYF
TGTGCCAGCAGCCAAGCGGGGCAAGATACGCAGTATTTT
>TRBJ2-3|.|.|TRBV5-6
CASLRLESTDTQYF
TGTGCCAGCTTACGACTGGAGAGCACAGATACGCAGTATTTT
>TRBJ2-2|TRBD2|.|TRBV5-4
CASSPIAGGPSTGELFF
TGTGCCAGCAGCCCAATAGCGGGAGGGCCCTCCACCGGGGAGCTGTTTTTT
>TRBJ2-1|TRBD2|.|TRBV6-5
CASSYPSGGEQFF
TGTGCCAGCAGTTACCCTAGCGGAGGTGAGCAGTTCTTC
>TRBJ1-2|.|.|TRBV7-8
CASSLDWLRSYGYTF
TGTGCCAGCAGCTTAGATTGGTTACGGAGTTATGGCTACACCTTC
>TRBJ2-3|.|.|TRBV11-3
CASSLEAASGPRAQYF
TGTGCCAGCAGCTTGGAGGCGGCCTCGGGGCCGAGGGCGCAGTATTTT
>TRBJ1-2|.|.|TRBV2
CASSDGQAGGGYTF
TGTGCCAGCAGTGACGGCCAGGCAGGAGGAGGCTACACCTTC
>TRBJ2-3|TRBD2|.|TRBV7-6
CASSRGLAGERRADTQYF
TGTGCCAGCAGCCGAGGACTAGCGGGAGAACGTCGCGCAGATACGCAGTATTTT
>TRBJ2-1|.|.|TRBV5-4
CASSLELGIENEQFF
TGTGCCAGCAGCTTGGAACTGGGTATCGAAAATGAGCAGTTCTTC
>TRBJ1-6|.|.|TRBV9
CASSVGRVWNSPLHF
TGTGCCAGCAGCGTAGGACGTGTATGGAATTCACCCCTCCACTTT
>TRBJ1-1|.|.|TRBV19
CASSIGTVPTAFF
TGTGCCAGTAGTATTGGGACCGTTCCTACAGCTTTCTTT
>TRBJ1-2|.|.|TRBV11-1
CASSLNTGLDGYTF
TGTGCCAGCAGCTTGAATACGGGGCTTGATGGCTACACCTTC
>TRBJ2-1|TRBD2|.|TRBV7-7
CASSLGLAGVGEQFF
TGTGCCAGCAGCCTTGGACTAGCGGGAGTTGGTGAGCAGTTCTTC
>TRBJ2-5|TRBD1|.|TRBV30
CAWSVPGQQETQYF
TGTGCCTGGAGTGTCCCGGGACAGCAAGAGACCCAGTACTTC
>TRBJ1-5|.|.|TRBV5-3
CARTAWLTYQPQHF
TGTGCCAGAACGGCGTGGCTTACCTATCAGCCCCAGCATTTT
>TRBJ1-1|TRBD1|few|TRBV10-3
CAISESGQGAEAFF
TGTGCCATCAGTGAGTCGGGACAGGGGGCTGAAGCTTTCTTT
>TRBJ2-2|.|.|TRBV5-1
CASSSRDAGELFF
TGCGCCAGCAGCTCCAGGGACGCTGGGGAGCTGTTTTTT
>TRBJ1-2|TRBD1|.|TRBV7-8
CASSLPGQVDGYTF
TGTGCCAGCAGCTTACCCGGACAGGTGGATGGCTACACCTTC
>TRBJ2-2|.|.|TRBV7-9
CASSSRTATGELFF
TGTGCCAGCAGCTCACGTACAGCCACCGGGGAGCTGTTTTTT
>TRBJ2-2|TRBD1|once|TRBV5-1
CASSPTGMEGGELFF
TGCGCCAGCAGTCCGACAGGGATGGAAGGCGGGGAGCTGTTTTTT
>TRBJ2-7|TRBD2|few|TRBV7-8
CASTLTSGTYEQYF
TGTGCCAGCACCCTGACTAGCGGGACGTACGAGCAGTACTTC
>TRBJ2-2|TRBD2|.|TRBV5-4
CASSQQRDGAGELFF
TGTGCCAGCAGCCAGCAGCGGGATGGGGCCGGGGAGCTGTTTTTT
>TRBJ2-2|.|.|TRBV11-3
CASSLDRTNTGELFF
TGTGCCAGCAGCTTAGACAGGACGAACACCGGGGAGCTGTTTTTT
>TRBJ1-1|.|.|TRBV5-1
CASSLGWEPNTEAFF
TGCGCCAGCAGCTTGGGATGGGAACCGAACACTGAAGCTTTCTTT
>TRBJ2-7|.|.|TRBV6-5
CASSRGFEQYF
TGTGCCAGCAGTAGGGGGTTCGAGCAGTACTTC
>TRBJ2-1|TRBD1|.|TRBV5-6
CASSLDRGAEGFHEQFF
TGTGCCAGCAGCTTGGACAGGGGGGCTGAAGGGTTCCATGAGCAGTTCTTC
>TRBJ2-5|TRBD2|.|TRBV7-9
CASSSGTSGSWRKETQYF
TGTGCCAGCAGCTCCGGGACTAGCGGGAGTTGGAGGAAAGAGACCCAGTACTTC
>TRBJ2-2|.|.|TRBV7-2
CASSPWGPGELFF
TGTGCCAGCAGCCCCTGGGGGCCCGGGGAGCTGTTTTTT
>TRBJ2-7|TRBD2|once|TRBV29-1
CSVEGLAGYEQYF
TGCAGCGTTGAGGGACTAGCGGGTTACGAGCAGTACTTC
>TRBJ1-1|.|.|TRBV11-3
CASSSGGTEAFF
TGTGCCAGCAGCTCGGGAGGAACTGAAGCTTTCTTT
>TRBJ1-3|.|.|TRBV7-9
CASSLGAGNTIYF
TGTGCCAGCAGCTTAGGGGCTGGAAACACCATATATTTT
>TRBJ1-2|.|.|TRBV11-2
CASSLAANYGYTF
TGTGCCAGCAGCTTAGCAGCTAACTATGGCTACACCTTC
>TRBJ1-4|.|.|TRBV5-4
CASSLGGSTNEKLFF
TGTGCCAGCAGCTTAGGAGGGTCAACTAATGAAAAACTGTTTTTT
>TRBJ2-1|.|.|TRBV5-4
CASSPTFSYNEQFF
TGTGCCAGCAGCCCCACATTCTCCTACAATGAGCAGTTCTTC
>TRBJ1-1|.|.|TRBV29-1
CSVSDGYGIGFF
TGCAGCGTCTCGGACGGATACGGGATTGGTTTCTTT
>TRBJ1-4|.|few|TRBV6-1
CASSETGRNEKLFF
TGTGCCAGCAGTGAAACAGGCAGAAATGAAAAACTGTTTTTT
>TRBJ2-3|TRBD2|.|TRBV11-3
CASSLRSGGGSDTQYF
TGTGCCAGCAGCTTAAGGTCGGGAGGAGGTTCAGATACGCAGTATTTT
>TRBJ2-1|TRBD2|.|TRBV5-4
CASSLAVAGGYYEQFF
TGTGCCAGCAGCTTGGCAGTAGCGGGAGGGTACTATGAGCAGTTCTTC
>TRBJ2-7|.|.|TRBV7-3
CASSLRAGPYEQYF
TGTGCCAGCAGCTTAAGGGCAGGGCCATACGAGCAGTACTTC
>TRBJ1-2|TRBD1|.|TRBV4-1
CASSQGGTVNYGYTF
TGCGCCAGCAGCCAAGGAGGGACAGTTAACTATGGCTACACCTTC
>TRBJ2-7|TRBD2|once|TRBV7-2
CASSQGTSGYEQYF
TGTGCCAGCAGCCAAGGGACTAGCGGCTACGAGCAGTACTTC
>TRBJ2-1|.|.|TRBV2
CASSESSETSFF
TGTGCCAGCAGTGAAAGTTCCGAGACTTCGTTCTTC
>TRBJ2-3|TRBD2|.|TRBV19
CASQGLAGGTDTQYF
TGTGCCAGTCAGGGGTTAGCGGGAGGCACAGATACGCAGTATTTT
>TRBJ2-4|.|.|TRBV13
CASSARLAKNIQYF
TGTGCCAGCAGCGCCCGACTAGCCAAAAACATTCAGTACTTC
>TRBJ2-3|.|.|TRBV10-1
CASEADSTDTQYF
TGCGCCAGCGAAGCCGATAGCACAGATACGCAGTATTTT
>TRBJ1-6|TRBD1|.|TRBV5-1
CASSTIPGQGSTLHF
TGCGCCAGCAGTACCATTCCGGGACAGGGGTCCACCCTCCACTTT
>TRBJ1-4|.|.|TRBV5-1
CASSFLYRAQDEKLFF
TGCGCCAGCAGCTTCCTCTACCGGGCTCAAGATGAAAAACTGTTTTTT
>TRBJ2-5|TRBD2|.|TRBV9
CASSQGLAGMSSQETQYF
TGTGCCAGCAGTCAAGGACTAGCGGGAATGAGCTCACAAGAGACCCAGTACTTC
>TRBJ2-3|.|.|TRBV29-1
CSVDESTDTQYF
TGCAGCGTTGATGAGAGCACAGATACGCAGTATTTT
>TRBJ2-2|.|.|TRBV7-3
CASSTEQASAYTGELFF
TGTGCCAGCAGCACCGAGCAAGCTAGCGCCTACACCGGGGAGCTGTTTTTT
>TRBJ2-7|.|.|TRBV9
CASSVGSGSSYEQYF
TGTGCCAGCAGCGTAGGGTCAGGTAGCTCCTACGAGCAGTACTTC
>TRBJ2-7|.|once|TRBV5-6
CASSSRPGPTHEQYF
TGTGCCAGCAGCTCACGTCCGGGACCGACCCACGAGCAGTACTTC
>TRBJ2-7|.|.|TRBV4-2
CASSSDMSSYEQYF
TGTGCCAGCAGCTCTGACATGAGCTCCTACGAGCAGTACTTC